This T cell receptor beta chain was profiled in a study of cytomegalovirus exposure and HLA in healthy donors. Background on the study: Caucasian-associated ancestry cluster membership applied to around 76% of around 400 genotyped donors.

The CDR3 has 13 residues. Germline CDR1 LNHDA, CDR2 SQIVND (reference sequence). The V end was cut by 4 bases, the J end by 4 bases, with 9 bases between. The study ran its PCR with 60 Vbeta and 13 Jbeta primers. Method: immunoSEQ multiplex PCR; TCRdb's copy keeps in-frame clones and lacks some. The repertoire holds 110,000 to 150,000 clones, 78% seen once, with 2.8% in the top ten. Concerning this clone: Its cognate antigen is unknown.

Study-wide findings and caveats: The authors later linked a missense DCLRE1C variant to TCR beta V- and J-gene trimming.

Material: PBMCs. The chain uses TRBV19 and TRBJ2-3, with TRBD2 as a possible D gene (6 bases). This sequence originates from a male donor in good health and CMV-seronegative. The CDR3, as DNA: TGTGCCAGTAGTAACAAGCGGGCAGATACGCAGTATTTT. It translates to CASSNKRADTQYF.